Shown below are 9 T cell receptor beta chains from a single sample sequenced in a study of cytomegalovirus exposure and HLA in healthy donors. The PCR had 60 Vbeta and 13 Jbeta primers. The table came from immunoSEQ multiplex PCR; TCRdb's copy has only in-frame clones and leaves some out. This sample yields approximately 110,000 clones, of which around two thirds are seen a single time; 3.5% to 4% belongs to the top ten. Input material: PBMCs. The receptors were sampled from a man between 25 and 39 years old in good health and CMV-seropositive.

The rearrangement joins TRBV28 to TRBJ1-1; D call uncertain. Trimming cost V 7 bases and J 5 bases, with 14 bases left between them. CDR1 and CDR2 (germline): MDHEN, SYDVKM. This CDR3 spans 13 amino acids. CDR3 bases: TGTGCCAGCATCCCCGGATGGAGGACTGAAGCTTTCTTT. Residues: CASIPGWRTEAFF.

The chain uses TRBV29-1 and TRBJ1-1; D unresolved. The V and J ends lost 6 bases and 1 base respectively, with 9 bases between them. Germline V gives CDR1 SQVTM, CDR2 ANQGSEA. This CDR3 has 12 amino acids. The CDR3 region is CSVVQQNTEAFF. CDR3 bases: TGCAGCGTGGTACAACAGAACACTGAAGCTTTCTTT.

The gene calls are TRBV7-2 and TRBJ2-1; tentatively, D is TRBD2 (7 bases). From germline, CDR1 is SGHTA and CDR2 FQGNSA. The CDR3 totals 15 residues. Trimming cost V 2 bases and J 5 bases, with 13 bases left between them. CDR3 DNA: TGTGCCAGCAGCTTATACGGGGGGCAAAACAATGAGCAGTTCTTC. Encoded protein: CASSLYGGQNNEQFF.

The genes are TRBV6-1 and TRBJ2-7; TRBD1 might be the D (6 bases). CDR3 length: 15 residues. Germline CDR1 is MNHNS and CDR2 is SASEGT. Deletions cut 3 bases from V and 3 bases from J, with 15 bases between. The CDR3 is CASSDPRGLVYEQYF. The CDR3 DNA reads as TGTGCCAGCAGTGATCCAAGGGGGTTAGTCTACGAGCAGTACTTC.

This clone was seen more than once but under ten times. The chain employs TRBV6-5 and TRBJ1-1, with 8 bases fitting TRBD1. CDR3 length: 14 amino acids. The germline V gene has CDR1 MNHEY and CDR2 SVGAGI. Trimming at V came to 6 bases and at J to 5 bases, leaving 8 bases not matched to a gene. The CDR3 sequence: CASRGQGGVTEAFF. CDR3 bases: TGTGCCAGCAGAGGACAGGGAGGAGTGACTGAAGCTTTCTTT.

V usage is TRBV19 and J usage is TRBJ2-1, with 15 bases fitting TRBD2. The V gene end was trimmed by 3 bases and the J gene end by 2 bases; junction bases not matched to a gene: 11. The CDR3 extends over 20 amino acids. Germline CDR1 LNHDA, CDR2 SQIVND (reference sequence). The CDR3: CASSMYPGTSGGPTYNEQFF. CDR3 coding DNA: TGTGCCAGTAGTATGTATCCCGGGACTAGCGGGGGGCCAACCTACAATGAGCAGTTCTTC. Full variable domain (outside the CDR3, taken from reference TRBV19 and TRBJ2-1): DGGITQSPKYLFRKEGQNVTLSCEQNLNHDAMYWYRQDPGQGLRLIYYSQIVNDFQKGDIAEGYSVSREKKESFPLTVTSAQKNPTAFYLCASSMYPGTSGGPTYNEQFFGPGTRLTVL.

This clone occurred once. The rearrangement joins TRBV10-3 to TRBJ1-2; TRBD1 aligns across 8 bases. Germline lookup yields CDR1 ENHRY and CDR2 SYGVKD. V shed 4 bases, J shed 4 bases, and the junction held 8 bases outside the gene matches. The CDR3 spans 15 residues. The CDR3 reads CAISASGQDVYGYTF. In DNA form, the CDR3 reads TGTGCCATCAGTGCCTCGGGACAGGATGTCTATGGCTACACCTTC.

CDR3 region: CASKDRDRNIQYF. In nucleotides, the CDR3 is TGTGCCAGCAAAGACAGGGATCGGAACATTCAGTACTTC. The chain couples TRBV27 to TRBJ2-4; 7 nucleotides align to TRBD1. Germline CDR1 is MNHEY and CDR2 is SMNVEV (reference sequence). The ends lost 7 bases at V and 7 bases at J; junction bases unmatched: 7. The CDR3 contains 13 residues.

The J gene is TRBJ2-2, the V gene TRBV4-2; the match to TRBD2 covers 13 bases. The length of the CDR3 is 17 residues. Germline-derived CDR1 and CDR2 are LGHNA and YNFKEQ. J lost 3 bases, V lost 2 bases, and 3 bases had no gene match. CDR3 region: CASSQRTSGGHTGELFF. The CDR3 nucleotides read TGTGCCAGCAGCCAACGGACTAGCGGGGGACACACCGGGGAGCTGTTTTTT.